This entry describes one T cell receptor (beta chain). This entry is derived from a study of blood T cell repertoires in COVID-19. Across the whole study: The study drew acute and convalescent COVID-19 samples from the United States, Italy and Spain. Nucleic acid was either cDNA or gDNA, and it came from T cells, B-cell-depleted T cells, or PBMCs.

The assay was immunoSEQ multiplex PCR, and TCRdb's table has in-frame clones only and misses some. Found here are about 220,000 clones, approximately 90% of them singletons; the top ten hold roughly 3.7%. The CDR3 runs 16 residues. Germline V gene sequence: CDR1 ENHRY, CDR2 SYGVKD. V dropped 3 bases and J dropped 1 base, with 15 bases sitting between them. The source is a woman younger than 30 in a cohort exposed to, infected with or recovered from COVID-19 (not recorded which). The rearrangement uses TRBV10-3 and TRBJ1-1, with D possibly TRBD1 on 6 matching bases. The sample was PBMCs or T cells enriched from blood (not recorded which). The CDR3 coding sequence is TGTGCCATCAGTGAAGGGGGGGGTCGGGAGAACACTGAAGCTTTCTTT. Its protein product is CAISEGGGRENTEAFF.